This T cell receptor beta chain is drawn from a study of neurological immune-mediated disorders. Whole-study results and caveats: Whereas HTLV-1-associated myelopathy showed the most TCR clonal expansion, multiple sclerosis showed the least, with levels below those of healthy controls.

The CDR3 has 15 residues. Trimming at V came to 6 bases and at J to 1 base, leaving 6 bases not matched to a gene. This clonotype was picked up many times. What it binds is not known. The authors produced cDNA by 5'RACE using 10-nucleotide random UMIs. A single record per CDR3 protein comes from TCRdb applying MiXCR to the 5' RACE reads. The profile shows 100,000 to 150,000 distinct CDR3 sequences, about 3.4% of them singletons. V gene TRBV12-3 or TRBV12-4 combines with J gene TRBJ2-7; the match to TRBD1 covers 10 bases. This clonotype originated in a woman younger than 45 with multiple sclerosis. The source material was PBMCs. In DNA form, the CDR3 reads TGTGCCAGCAGAACCGGGACAGGGGCATCCTACGAGCAGTACTTC. Translating it yields CASRTGTGASYEQYF.